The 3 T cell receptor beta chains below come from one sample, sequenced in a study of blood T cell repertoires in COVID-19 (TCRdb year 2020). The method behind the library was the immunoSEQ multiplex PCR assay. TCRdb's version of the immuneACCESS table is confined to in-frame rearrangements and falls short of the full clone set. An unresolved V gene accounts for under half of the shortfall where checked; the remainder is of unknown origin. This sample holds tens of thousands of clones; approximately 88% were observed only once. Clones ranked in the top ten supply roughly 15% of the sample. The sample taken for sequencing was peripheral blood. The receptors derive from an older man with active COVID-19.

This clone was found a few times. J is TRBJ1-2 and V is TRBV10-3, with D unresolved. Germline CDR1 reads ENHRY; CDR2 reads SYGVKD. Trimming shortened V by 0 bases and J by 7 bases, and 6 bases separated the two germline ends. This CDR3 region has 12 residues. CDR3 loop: CAISESQVGYTF. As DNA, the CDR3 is TGTGCCATCAGTGAGTCTCAGGTTGGCTACACCTTC.

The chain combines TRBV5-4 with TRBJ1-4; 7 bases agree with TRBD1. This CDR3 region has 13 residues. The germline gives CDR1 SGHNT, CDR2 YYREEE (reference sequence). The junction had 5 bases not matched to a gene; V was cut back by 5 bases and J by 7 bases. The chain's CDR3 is CASRLGDSEKLFF. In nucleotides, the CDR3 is TGTGCCAGCAGGCTGGGGGACAGTGAAAAACTGTTTTTT.

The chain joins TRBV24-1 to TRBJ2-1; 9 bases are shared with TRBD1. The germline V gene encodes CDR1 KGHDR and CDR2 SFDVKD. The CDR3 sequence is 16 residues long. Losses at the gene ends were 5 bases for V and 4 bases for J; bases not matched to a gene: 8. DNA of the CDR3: TGTGCCACCAGTGCCAACAGGGGGCGCAGGTACAATGAGCAGTTCTTC. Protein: CATSANRGRRYNEQFF.